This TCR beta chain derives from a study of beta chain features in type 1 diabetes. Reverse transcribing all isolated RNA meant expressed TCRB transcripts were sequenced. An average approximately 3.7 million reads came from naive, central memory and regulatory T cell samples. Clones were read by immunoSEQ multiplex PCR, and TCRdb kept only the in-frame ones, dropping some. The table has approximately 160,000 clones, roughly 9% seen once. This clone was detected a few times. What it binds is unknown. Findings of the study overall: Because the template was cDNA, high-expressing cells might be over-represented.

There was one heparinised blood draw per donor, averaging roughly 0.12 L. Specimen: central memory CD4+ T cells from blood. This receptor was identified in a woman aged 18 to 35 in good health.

The CDR3: CASSVSWTEAFF. Written as DNA, the CDR3 is TGTGCCAGCTCAGTGAGTTGGACTGAAGCTTTCTTT. This chain links TRBV18 with TRBJ1-1, with D unresolved. This CDR3 spans 12 amino acids. With 5 bases removed from V and 5 bases from J, the gap between germline ends came to 9 bases. Looked up from germline, CDR1 is KGHSH and CDR2 is LQKENI.